The clone carrying this T cell receptor beta chain was observed at least ten times. Its antigen remains unknown. The data were taken from a study of molecular identifiers for immune sequencing clone quantification. The V and J ends lost 6 bases and 5 bases, in that order; junction bases with no gene match: 9. From germline, CDR1 is LGHNA and CDR2 YNFKEQ. The CDR3 consists of 15 residues. Study results and limitations: Under 1% of molecules in naive cells, but over 98% of effector molecules, belonged to clones above 20 RNA copies.

Naive CD8 libraries used about 18,000 to 1,100,000 sorted cells and 10%, 30% or 50% RNA. TCRdb reprocessed the PCR reads with MiXCR, giving one entry per CDR3 protein. Of around 460,000 distinct CDR3 sequences listed, over 20% are singletons. The TCR comes from a human donor in good health. Some libraries in this study had Jurkat cell RNA spiked in. The V call is TRBV4-2, the J call TRBJ2-1, with TRBD1 identical over 8 bases. Specimen: naive CD8+ T cells from blood, with Jurkat cell RNA spiked in. Noted subset: FACS-sorted CD8+CD4-CCR7+CD45RA+ naive T cells. The CDR3 is CASRDIGTGDNEQFF. Written as DNA, the CDR3 is TGTGCCAGCAGAGATATCGGGACAGGAGACAATGAGCAGTTCTTC.